The 22 T cell receptor beta chains given below trace back to one sample, sequenced in a study of shared clonotypes between healthy human individuals. Clones were sequenced by immunoSEQ multiplex PCR, and TCRdb holds only the in-frame ones, with some missing. The data hold roughly 700,000 clones, with around 72% observed a single time. Sequencing was done on a sample of memory CD4+ T cells sorted from blood. The subset denotes: CD45RA-negative fraction. The source is a woman younger than 45 in good health.

The V and J genes are TRBV21-1 and TRBJ2-3; TRBD1 was called by the table and not checked on the DNA. TRBV21-1 is classified as a pseudogene. This CDR3 region has 13 residues. The CDR3 sequence is CASSEKWPDTQYF. As DNA, the CDR3 is TGTGCCAGCAGTGAAAAGTGGCCGGATACGCAGTATTTT.

The chain uses TRBV7-2 and TRBJ2-5; D is possibly TRBD1 or TRBD2 (6 bases each). V was pared by 3 bases and J by 7 bases, with 21 bases between. The CDR3 sequence is 16 residues long. The germline CDR1 and CDR2 sequences are SGHTA and FQGNSA. CDR3 DNA sequence: TGTGCCAGCAGCTTCCAAGCGGAGGGCCGGGGGCGGACCCAGTACTTC. Amino acid sequence: CASSFQAEGRGRTQYF.

This chain connects TRBV2 to TRBJ2-1, with 7 bases identical to TRBD1. Germline V gene data show CDR1 as SNHLY and CDR2 as FYNNEI. The length of the CDR3 is 13 residues. The J segment lost 4 bases and the V segment lost 7 bases, leaving 4 bases of the junction unmatched. CDR3 sequence: CASTRDRYNEQFF. CDR3 coding DNA: TGTGCCAGCACAAGGGACAGATACAATGAGCAGTTCTTC.

As to this clone: This specimen includes other DNA sequences encoding the same CDR3. CDR3 coding DNA: TGTGCCAGCTCACTTGGACAAGGCACAGATACGCAGTATTTT. As protein: CASSLGQGTDTQYF. The chain combines TRBV18 with TRBJ2-3, with D perhaps matching TRBD1 (5 bases). Germline V gene lookup returns CDR1 KGHSH and CDR2 LQKENI. The CDR3 loop spans 14 amino acids. Between the trimmed V and J ends, which lost 4 bases and 1 base, there was a span of 9 bases.

This clone was detected a few times. This chain uses TRBV6-1 with TRBJ2-7, with 7 bases aligning to TRBD1. The CDR3 is 16 residues long. Germline assignment: CDR1 MNHNS and CDR2 SASEGT. Trimming took 4 bases from V and 5 from J; bases not matched to a gene: 14. CDR3 coding DNA: TGTGCCAGCAGTGTACCCCCTAGCAGGGGGACGAACGAGCAGTACTTC. This encodes CASSVPPSRGTNEQYF.

This clone was seen only a few times. The rearrangement links TRBV5-4 to TRBJ2-7, with 11 bases that match TRBD1. The CDR3 totals 15 residues. The V segment lost 4 bases and the J segment 7 bases; nucleotides outside the gene matches: 10. CDR1 and CDR2 from the germline V gene are SGHNT and YYREEE (reference sequence). CDR3 protein: CASSTPGQGVREQYF. In DNA form, the CDR3 reads TGTGCCAGCAGCACACCGGGACAGGGGGTGAGGGAGCAGTACTTC. The variable domain in full, with the rest retrieved from reference TRBV5-4 and TRBJ2-7, is ETGVTQSPTHLIKTRGQQVTLRCSSQSGHNTVSWYQQALGQGPQFIFQYYREEENGRGNFPPRFSGLQFPNYSSELNVNALELDDSALYLCASSTPGQGVREQYFGPGTRLTVT.

Ten or more counts support this clone. The chain has TRBV5-1 and TRBJ2-5, with 10 nucleotides matching TRBD2. The germline V gene has CDR1 SGHRS and CDR2 YFSETQ. The CDR3 covers 15 residues. Trimming cost V 4 bases and J 3 bases; bases outside gene matches: 6. The CDR3 here is CASSTGGLAEETQYF. The CDR3 DNA sequence: TGCGCCAGCAGCACGGGCGGACTAGCGGAAGAGACCCAGTACTTC.

The gene calls are TRBV2 and TRBJ2-3; D gene unclear. The V and J ends lost 5 bases and 2 bases respectively, with 5 bases between them. This CDR3 is built from 12 residues. CDR1 is SNHLY and CDR2 is FYNNEI in the germline V gene. The CDR3 loop reads CASSRYTDTQYF. DNA of the CDR3: TGTGCCAGCAGTCGTTACACAGATACGCAGTATTTT.

The chain employs TRBV2 and TRBJ2-2; 9 bases match TRBD2. Germline CDR1 and CDR2: SNHLY and FYNNEI. This CDR3 is built from 15 residues. Losses at the gene ends were 2 bases for V and 5 bases for J; bases not matched to a gene: 3. The CDR3 here is CASSERLAETGELFF. The CDR3 bases are TGTGCCAGCAGTGAACGACTAGCGGAAACCGGGGAGCTGTTTTTT.

This clone was found once. The chain has TRBV4-2 and TRBJ2-6; TRBD1 might be the D (5 bases). CDR1 and CDR2 from the germline V gene are LGHNA and YNFKEQ. Trimming removed 10 bases from V and 0 bases from J, with 16 bases in between. The CDR3 spans 16 residues. The CDR3 sequence is CATAGKISSGANVLTF. In nucleotides, the CDR3 is TGTGCCACGGCAGGGAAGATCAGCTCTGGGGCCAACGTCCTGACTTTC.

This clone has just a few counts. CDR3 residues: CASVGGGGNTIYF. CDR3 nucleotides: TGTGCCAGCGTGGGGGGGGGAGGAAACACCATATATTTT. The chain joins TRBV6-6 to TRBJ1-3, with D tentatively TRBD1 (5 bases). The length of the CDR3 is 13 residues. The V end lost 8 bases, the J end lost 4 bases, and 12 bases lay between the germline ends. The germline V gene has CDR1 MNHNY and CDR2 SVGAGI (reference sequence).

V and J are TRBV5-1 and TRBJ2-5, with TRBD2 matching over 12 bases. V was clipped by 5 bases and J by 2 bases; unmatched bases: 1. The CDR3 is made up of 14 amino acids. In germline, CDR1 is SGHRS, CDR2 YFSETQ. Written as DNA, the CDR3 is TGCGCCAGCAGGGGGACTAGCGGGCAAGAGACCCAGTACTTC. Protein product: CASRGTSGQETQYF. The full variable domain, with the rest looked up from reference TRBV5-1 and TRBJ2-5, is KAGVTQTPRYLIKTRGQQVTLSCSPISGHRSVSWYQQTPGQGLQFLFEYFSETQRNKGNFPGRFSGRQFSNSRSEMNVSTLELGDSALYLCASRGTSGQETQYFGPGTRLLVL.

The chain employs TRBV28 and TRBJ2-7, with D unclear. CDR1 is MDHEN and CDR2 is SYDVKM in the germline V gene. This CDR3 comprises 12 residues. V dropped 7 bases and J dropped 3 bases, with 10 bases sitting between them. The CDR3, as DNA: TGTGCCAGCAAGCTCCCGGGCTACGAGCAGTACTTC. Amino acids: CASKLPGYEQYF.

Of note for this clone: Other DNA sequences in this sample translate to the same CDR3. The V call is TRBV7-7, the J call TRBJ2-3; D uncertain. CDR1 and CDR2 from the germline V gene are SSHAT and FNYEAQ (reference sequence). This CDR3 spans 13 amino acids. Trimming left V 3 bases short and J 2 bases short, with 6 bases between. The CDR3 DNA sequence: TGTGCCAGCAGCTTGGGGTCCACAGATACGCAGTATTTT. Encoded protein: CASSLGSTDTQYF.

This rearrangement joins TRBV5-6 to TRBJ2-3; TRBD2 matches at 15 bases. In germline, CDR1 is SGHDT, CDR2 YYEEEE. There are 18 residues in the CDR3. V dropped 5 bases and J dropped 0; count of bases not matched to a gene: 7. The CDR3 DNA follows: TGTGCCAGCAGGAGGGGACTAGCGGGAGGTCCAAGCACAGATACGCAGTATTTT. Translating gives CASRRGLAGGPSTDTQYF.

This clone was counted only a few times. The chain carries TRBV6-1 and TRBJ2-2; 9 bases are a match to TRBD1. V was clipped by 5 bases and J by 7 bases; unmatched bases: 5. The length of the CDR3 is 14 residues. CDR1 is MNHNS and CDR2 is SASEGT in the germline V gene. The CDR3 protein is CASSMTGGIGELFF. CDR3 in DNA: TGTGCCAGCAGTATGACAGGGGGGATCGGGGAGCTGTTTTTT.

The V call is TRBV27, the J call TRBJ2-5, with D possibly being TRBD2 (5 bases). The germline V gene has CDR1 MNHEY and CDR2 SMNVEV (reference sequence). The germline V and J ends were trimmed by 1 base and 7 bases, with 13 bases remaining between them. This CDR3 has 14 amino acids. CDR3 nucleotides: TGTGCCAGCAGTTTATTCGGAGGATCGGGGACCCAGTACTTC. This encodes CASSLFGGSGTQYF.

The rearrangement uses TRBV5-1 and TRBJ2-7; 8 positions match TRBD1. CDR1 and CDR2 (germline): SGHRS, YFSETQ. CDR3 length: 14 amino acids. Losses at the gene ends were 0 bases for V and 6 bases for J; bases not matched to a gene: 5. The CDR3 sequence: CASSLAQGAGEQYF. The CDR3, as DNA: TGCGCCAGCAGCTTGGCCCAGGGGGCTGGCGAGCAGTACTTC.

CDR3 nucleotides: TGCGCCAGCAGCCAAGATCAGACTAGCAGAGCCTACGAGCAGTACTTC. Translated, it gives CASSQDQTSRAYEQYF. The chain employs TRBV4-1 and TRBJ2-5; 7 nucleotides line up with TRBD2. The J call could be wrong; TRBJ2-7 is a better fit for the DNA end. CDR1 is MGHRA and CDR2 is YSYEKL in the germline V gene. This CDR3 is built from 16 residues.

This clone was detected only a few times. The rearrangement uses TRBV5-4 and TRBJ2-1, with 11 bases fitting TRBD2. Trimming at V came to 1 base and at J to 5 bases, leaving 5 bases not matched to a gene. Germline CDR1 reads SGHNT; CDR2 reads YYREEE (reference sequence). The CDR3 is 16 amino acids. CDR3 amino acids: CASSLRGGLADNEQFF. The CDR3, as DNA: TGTGCCAGCAGCTTGAGGGGGGGACTAGCGGACAATGAGCAGTTCTTC.

This clone was recorded only once. The chain couples TRBV21-1 to TRBJ2-7; the table's D call, TRBD2, has no DNA check behind it. TRBV21-1 is an annotated pseudogene. The CDR3 is 19 amino acids. This chain's CDR3 is CASSKVGVGRAYNSYEQYF. In nucleotides, the CDR3 is TGTGCCAGCAGCAAAGTGGGGGTCGGGAGGGCCTACAACTCCTACGAGCAGTACTTC.

This clone showed up just once. The V call is TRBV25-1, the J call TRBJ2-1, with D perhaps matching TRBD2 (6 bases). Trimming shortened V by 6 bases and J by 7 bases, and 16 bases separated the two germline ends. From germline, CDR1 is MGHDK and CDR2 SYGVNS. The length of the CDR3 is 14 residues. CDR3 coding DNA: TGTGCCAGCAGGGGGGGACTCACGTCGAATGAGCAGTTCTTC. Translating gives CASRGGLTSNEQFF.